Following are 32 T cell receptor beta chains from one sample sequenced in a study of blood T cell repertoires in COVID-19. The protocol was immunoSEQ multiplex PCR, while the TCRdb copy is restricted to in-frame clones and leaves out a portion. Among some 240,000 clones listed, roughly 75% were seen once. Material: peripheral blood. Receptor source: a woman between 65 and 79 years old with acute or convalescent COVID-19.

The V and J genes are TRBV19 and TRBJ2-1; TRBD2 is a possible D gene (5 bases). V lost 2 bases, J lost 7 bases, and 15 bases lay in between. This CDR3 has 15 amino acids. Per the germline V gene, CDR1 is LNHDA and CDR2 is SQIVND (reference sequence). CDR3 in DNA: TGTGCCAGTAGTATAACCCCCACGGGGTTGAATGAGCAGTTCTTC. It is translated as CASSITPTGLNEQFF. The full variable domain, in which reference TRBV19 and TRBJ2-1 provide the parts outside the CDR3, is DGGITQSPKYLFRKEGQNVTLSCEQNLNHDAMYWYRQDPGQGLRLIYYSQIVNDFQKGDIAEGYSVSREKKESFPLTVTSAQKNPTAFYLCASSITPTGLNEQFFGPGTRLTVL.

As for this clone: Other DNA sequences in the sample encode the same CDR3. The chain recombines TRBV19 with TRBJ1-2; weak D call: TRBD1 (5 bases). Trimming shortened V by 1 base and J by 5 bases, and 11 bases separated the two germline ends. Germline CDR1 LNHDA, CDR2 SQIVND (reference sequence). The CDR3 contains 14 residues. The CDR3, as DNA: TGTGCCAGTAGTATAGGACAGCCCCTTTATGGCTACACCTTC. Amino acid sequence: CASSIGQPLYGYTF.

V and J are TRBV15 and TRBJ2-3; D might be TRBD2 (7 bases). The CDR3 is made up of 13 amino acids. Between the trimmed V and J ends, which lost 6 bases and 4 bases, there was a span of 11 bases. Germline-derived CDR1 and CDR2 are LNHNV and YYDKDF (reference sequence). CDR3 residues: CATSGGAADTQYF. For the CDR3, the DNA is TGTGCCACCAGTGGGGGGGCGGCAGATACGCAGTATTTT.

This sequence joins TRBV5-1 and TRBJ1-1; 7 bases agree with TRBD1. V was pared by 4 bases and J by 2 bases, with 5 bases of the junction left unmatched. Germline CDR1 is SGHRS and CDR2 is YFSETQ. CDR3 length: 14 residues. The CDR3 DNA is TGCGCCAGCAGCACGGGACAGCCAAACACTGAAGCTTTCTTT. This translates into CASSTGQPNTEAFF.

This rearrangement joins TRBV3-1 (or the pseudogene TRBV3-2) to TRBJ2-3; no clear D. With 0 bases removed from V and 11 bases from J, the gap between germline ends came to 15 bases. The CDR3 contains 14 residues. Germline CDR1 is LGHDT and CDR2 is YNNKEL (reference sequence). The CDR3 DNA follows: TGTGCCAGCAGCCAAGATGGTTTGGGCAGGAAGCAGTATTTT. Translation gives CASSQDGLGRKQYF.

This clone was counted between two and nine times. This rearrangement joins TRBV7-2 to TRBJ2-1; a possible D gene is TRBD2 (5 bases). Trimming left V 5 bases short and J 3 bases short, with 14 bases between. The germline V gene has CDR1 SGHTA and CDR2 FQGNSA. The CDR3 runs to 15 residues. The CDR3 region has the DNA TGTGCCAGCAGCCTGACGGCTCGGGGCTACAATGAGCAGTTCTTC. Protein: CASSLTARGYNEQFF.

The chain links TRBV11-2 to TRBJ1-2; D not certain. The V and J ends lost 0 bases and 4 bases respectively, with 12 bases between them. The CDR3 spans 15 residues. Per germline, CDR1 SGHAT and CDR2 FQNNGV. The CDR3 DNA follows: TGTGCCAGCAGCTTAGAAGGAGGGAGTCCCTATGGCTACACCTTC. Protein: CASSLEGGSPYGYTF.

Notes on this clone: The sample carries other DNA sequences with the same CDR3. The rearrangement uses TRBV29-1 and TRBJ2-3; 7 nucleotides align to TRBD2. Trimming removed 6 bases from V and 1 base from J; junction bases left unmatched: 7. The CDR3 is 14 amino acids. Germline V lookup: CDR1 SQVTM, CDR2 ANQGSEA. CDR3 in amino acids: CSVSRGEGTDTQYF. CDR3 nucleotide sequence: TGCAGCGTATCTCGGGGGGAAGGCACAGATACGCAGTATTTT.

CDR3 sequence reads: CATSDPTGYGELFF. In nucleotides, the CDR3 is TGTGCCACCAGTGACCCGACAGGGTACGGGGAGCTGTTTTTT. V gene TRBV24-1 combines with J gene TRBJ2-2; 7 bases agree with TRBD1. Per the germline V gene, CDR1 is KGHDR and CDR2 is SFDVKD. The J segment lost 7 bases and the V segment lost 4 bases, leaving 5 bases of the junction unmatched. The CDR3 is 14 amino acids.

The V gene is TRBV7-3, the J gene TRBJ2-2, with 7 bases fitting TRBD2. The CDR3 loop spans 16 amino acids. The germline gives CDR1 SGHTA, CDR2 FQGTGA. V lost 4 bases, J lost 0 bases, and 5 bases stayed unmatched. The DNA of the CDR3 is TGTGCCAGCAGCTCTCAAGGACTAGCGAACACCGGGGAGCTGTTTTTT. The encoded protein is CASSSQGLANTGELFF.

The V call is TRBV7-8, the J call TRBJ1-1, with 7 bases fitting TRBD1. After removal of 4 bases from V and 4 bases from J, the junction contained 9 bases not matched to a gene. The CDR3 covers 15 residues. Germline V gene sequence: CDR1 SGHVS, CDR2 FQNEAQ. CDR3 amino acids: CASSYRTGLSTEAFF. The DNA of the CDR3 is TGTGCCAGCAGCTACCGGACAGGACTTTCCACTGAAGCTTTCTTT.

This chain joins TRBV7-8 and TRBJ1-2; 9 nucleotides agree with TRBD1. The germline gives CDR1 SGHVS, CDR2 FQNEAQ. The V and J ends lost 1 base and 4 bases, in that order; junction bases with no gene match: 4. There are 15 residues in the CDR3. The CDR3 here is CASSLGSGQGYGYTF. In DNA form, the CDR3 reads TGTGCCAGCAGCTTAGGATCGGGACAGGGCTATGGCTACACCTTC.

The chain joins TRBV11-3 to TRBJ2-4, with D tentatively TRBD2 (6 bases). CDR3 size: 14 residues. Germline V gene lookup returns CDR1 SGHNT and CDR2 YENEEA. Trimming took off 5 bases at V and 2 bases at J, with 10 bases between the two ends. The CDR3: CASSPGGSKNIQYF. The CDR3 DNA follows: TGTGCCAGCAGCCCCGGGGGTTCCAAAAACATTCAGTACTTC.

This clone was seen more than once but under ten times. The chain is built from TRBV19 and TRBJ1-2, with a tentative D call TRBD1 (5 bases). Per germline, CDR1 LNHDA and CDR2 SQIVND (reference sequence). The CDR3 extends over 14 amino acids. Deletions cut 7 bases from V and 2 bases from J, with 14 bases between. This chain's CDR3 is CASTMGTYNYGYTF. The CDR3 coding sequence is TGTGCCAGTACCATGGGGACTTACAACTATGGCTACACCTTC.

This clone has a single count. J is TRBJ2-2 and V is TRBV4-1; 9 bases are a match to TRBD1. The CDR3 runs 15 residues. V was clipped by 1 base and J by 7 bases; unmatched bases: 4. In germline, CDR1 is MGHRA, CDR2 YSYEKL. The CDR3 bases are TGCGCCAGCAGCCAAGGGACAGGGGCCGTCGGGGAGCTGTTTTTT. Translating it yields CASSQGTGAVGELFF.

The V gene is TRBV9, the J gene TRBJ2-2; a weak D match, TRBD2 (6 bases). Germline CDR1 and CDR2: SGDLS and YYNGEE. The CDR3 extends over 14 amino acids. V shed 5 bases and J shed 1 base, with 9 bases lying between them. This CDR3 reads CASRTRENTGELFF. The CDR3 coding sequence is TGTGCCAGCAGGACTAGGGAGAACACCGGGGAGCTGTTTTTT.

The CDR3 DNA follows: TGTGCCAGCAGCCCCACGGGGGCAACTAATGAAAAACTGTTTTTT. Its translation is CASSPTGATNEKLFF. The chain combines TRBV5-4 with TRBJ1-4, with D possibly TRBD1 on 5 matching bases. This CDR3 has 15 amino acids. The V gene's germline CDR1 is SGHNT and CDR2 YYREEE (reference sequence). V lost 4 bases and J 0 bases, leaving 10 bases between the germline ends. The full variable domain, rest sourced from reference TRBV5-4 and TRBJ1-4, is ETGVTQSPTHLIKTRGQQVTLRCSSQSGHNTVSWYQQALGQGPQFIFQYYREEENGRGNFPPRFSGLQFPNYSSELNVNALELDDSALYLCASSPTGATNEKLFFGSGTQLSVL.

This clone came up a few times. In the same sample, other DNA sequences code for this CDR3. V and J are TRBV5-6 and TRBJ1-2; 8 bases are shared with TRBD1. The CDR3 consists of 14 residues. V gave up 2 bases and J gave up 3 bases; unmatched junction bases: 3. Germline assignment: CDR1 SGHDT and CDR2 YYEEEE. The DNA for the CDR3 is TGTGCCAGCAGCTTTCAGGGGGCTGACTATGGCTACACCTTC. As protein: CASSFQGADYGYTF.

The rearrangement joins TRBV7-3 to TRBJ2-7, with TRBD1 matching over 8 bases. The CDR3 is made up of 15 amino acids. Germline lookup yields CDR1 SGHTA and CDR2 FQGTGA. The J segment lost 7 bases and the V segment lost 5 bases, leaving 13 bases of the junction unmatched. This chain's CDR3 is CASSPQGAGYWEQYF. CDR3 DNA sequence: TGTGCCAGCAGCCCTCAGGGGGCTGGGTATTGGGAGCAGTACTTC.

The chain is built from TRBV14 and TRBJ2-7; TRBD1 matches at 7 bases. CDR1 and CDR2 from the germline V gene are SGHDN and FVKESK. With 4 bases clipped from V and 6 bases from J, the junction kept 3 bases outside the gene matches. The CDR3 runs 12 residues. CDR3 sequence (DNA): TGTGCCAGCAGCCCACAGGGGCTCGAGCAGTACTTC. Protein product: CASSPQGLEQYF.

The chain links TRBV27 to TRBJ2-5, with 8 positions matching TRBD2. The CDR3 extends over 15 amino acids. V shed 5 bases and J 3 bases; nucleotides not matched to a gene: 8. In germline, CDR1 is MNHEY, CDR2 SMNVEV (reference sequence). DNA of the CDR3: TGTGCCAGCAGTCTGATAGCGGGGCAAAAAGAGACCCAGTACTTC. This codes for CASSLIAGQKETQYF.

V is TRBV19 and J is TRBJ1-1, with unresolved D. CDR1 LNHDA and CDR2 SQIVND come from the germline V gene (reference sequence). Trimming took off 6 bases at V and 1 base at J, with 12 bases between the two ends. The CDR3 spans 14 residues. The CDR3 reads CASSVGLRNTEAFF. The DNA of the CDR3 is TGTGCCAGTAGCGTCGGACTCAGGAACACTGAAGCTTTCTTT.

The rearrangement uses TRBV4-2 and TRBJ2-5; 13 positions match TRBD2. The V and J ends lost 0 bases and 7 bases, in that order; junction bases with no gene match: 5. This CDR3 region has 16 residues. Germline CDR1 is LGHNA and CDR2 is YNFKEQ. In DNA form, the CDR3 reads TGTGCCAGCAGCCAAGAAGGAGGACTAGCGGGGGTGACCCAGTACTTC. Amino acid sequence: CASSQEGGLAGVTQYF.

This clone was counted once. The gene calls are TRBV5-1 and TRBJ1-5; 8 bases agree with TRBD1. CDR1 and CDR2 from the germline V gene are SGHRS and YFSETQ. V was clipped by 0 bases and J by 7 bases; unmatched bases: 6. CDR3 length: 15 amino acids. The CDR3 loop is CASSLGQGKGQPQHF. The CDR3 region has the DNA TGCGCCAGCAGCTTGGGACAGGGGAAGGGCCAGCCCCAGCATTTT.

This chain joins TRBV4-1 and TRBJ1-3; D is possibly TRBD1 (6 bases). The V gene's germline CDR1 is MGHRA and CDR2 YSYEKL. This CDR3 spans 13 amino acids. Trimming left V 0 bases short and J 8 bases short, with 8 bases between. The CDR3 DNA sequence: TGCGCCAGCAGCCAAGAAGGGGGGGACACCATATATTTT. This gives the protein CASSQEGGDTIYF.

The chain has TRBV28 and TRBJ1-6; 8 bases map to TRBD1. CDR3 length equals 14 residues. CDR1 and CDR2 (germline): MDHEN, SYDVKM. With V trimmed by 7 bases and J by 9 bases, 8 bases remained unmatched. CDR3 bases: TGTGCCAGCACTTTGGACAGGGTTACTTCACCCCTCCACTTT. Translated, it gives CASTLDRVTSPLHF.

CDR3 DNA sequence: TGTGCCAGCAGTGACAGGGATTATAGCCTCCATGAAGCTTTCTTT. Its protein product is CASSDRDYSLHEAFF. The chain uses TRBV6-1 and TRBJ1-1; TRBD1 might be the D (5 bases). Germline V gene sequence: CDR1 MNHNS, CDR2 SASEGT. The CDR3 totals 15 residues. V was clipped by 3 bases and J by 7 bases, with 18 bases between them.

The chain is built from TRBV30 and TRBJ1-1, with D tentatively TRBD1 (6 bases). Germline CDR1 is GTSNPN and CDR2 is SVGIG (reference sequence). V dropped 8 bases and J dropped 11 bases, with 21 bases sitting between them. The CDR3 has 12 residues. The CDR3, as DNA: TGTGCCGGGGTGTCAGGGGCTGACTGGGCTTTCTTT. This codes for CAGVSGADWAFF. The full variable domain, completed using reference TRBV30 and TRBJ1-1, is SQTIHQWPATLVQPVGSPLSLECTVEGTSNPNLYWYRQAAGRGLQLLFYSVGIGQISSEVPQNLSASRPQDRQFILSSKKLLLSDSGFYLCAGVSGADWAFFGQGTRLTVV.

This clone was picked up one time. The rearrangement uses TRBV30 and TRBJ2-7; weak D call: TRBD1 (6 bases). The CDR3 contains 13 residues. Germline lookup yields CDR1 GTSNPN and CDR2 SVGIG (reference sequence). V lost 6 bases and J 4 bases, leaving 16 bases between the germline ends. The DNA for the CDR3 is TGTGCCTGCCTCAGGGGTGTAGGGTACGAGCAGTACTTC. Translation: CACLRGVGYEQYF.

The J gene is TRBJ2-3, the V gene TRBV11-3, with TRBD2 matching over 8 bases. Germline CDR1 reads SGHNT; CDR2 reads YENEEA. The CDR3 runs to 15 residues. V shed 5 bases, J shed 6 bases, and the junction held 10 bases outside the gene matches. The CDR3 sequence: CASSTRGGLSDTQYF. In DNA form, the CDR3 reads TGTGCCAGCAGCACCCGGGGGGGCCTATCGGATACGCAGTATTTT.

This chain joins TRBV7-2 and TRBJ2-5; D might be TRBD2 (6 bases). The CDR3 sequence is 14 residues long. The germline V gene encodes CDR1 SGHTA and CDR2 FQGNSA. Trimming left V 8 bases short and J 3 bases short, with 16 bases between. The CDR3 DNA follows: TGTGCCAGCTTTCGGGGGTGGGTGGAAGAGACCCAGTACTTC. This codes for CASFRGWVEETQYF.

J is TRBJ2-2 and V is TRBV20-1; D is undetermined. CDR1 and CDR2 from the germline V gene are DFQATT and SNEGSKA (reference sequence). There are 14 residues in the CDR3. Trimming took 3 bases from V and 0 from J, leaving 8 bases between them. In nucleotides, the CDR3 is TGCAGTGCTAGTACCAGCGCGAACACCGGGGAGCTGTTTTTT. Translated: CSASTSANTGELFF.